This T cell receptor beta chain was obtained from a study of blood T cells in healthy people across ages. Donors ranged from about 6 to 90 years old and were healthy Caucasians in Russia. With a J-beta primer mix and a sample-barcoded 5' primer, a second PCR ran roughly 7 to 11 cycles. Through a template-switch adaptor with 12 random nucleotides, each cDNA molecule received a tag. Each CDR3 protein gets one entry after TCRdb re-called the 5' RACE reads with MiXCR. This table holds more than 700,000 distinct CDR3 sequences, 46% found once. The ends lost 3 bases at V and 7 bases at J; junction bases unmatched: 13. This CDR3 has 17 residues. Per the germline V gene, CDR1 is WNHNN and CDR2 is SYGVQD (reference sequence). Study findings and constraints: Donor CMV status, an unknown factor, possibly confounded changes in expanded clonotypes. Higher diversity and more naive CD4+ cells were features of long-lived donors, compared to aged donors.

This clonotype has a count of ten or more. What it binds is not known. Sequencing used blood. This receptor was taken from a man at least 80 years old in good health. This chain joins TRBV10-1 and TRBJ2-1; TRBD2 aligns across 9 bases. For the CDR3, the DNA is TGCGCCAGCAGTGAAGTGAATCGCGGGAGGGCCGAAAATGAGCAGTTCTTC. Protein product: CASSEVNRGRAENEQFF.